This record looks at one T cell receptor beta chain sequence and its context. The antigen remains undetermined. Trimming shortened V by 1 base and J by 2 bases, and 9 bases separated the two germline ends. This CDR3 contains 15 residues. This entry belongs to a study of T-cell reconstitution after alpha-beta-depleted transplantation in children. Study observations and caveats: T-cell counts and diversity were attributed mostly to newly produced T cells one year after transplant. There were some patients whose high TCRbeta diversity at day 60 came from surviving recipient T cells and thymic progenitors. Reportedly, alpha-beta T cells present about two months post-transplant originated from several hundred expanded clones of graft origin.

Preparing the TCRbeta library involved the use of unique molecular identifiers. MiXCR was run by TCRdb on the PCR reads, yielding one entry per CDR3 protein. The data contain more than 400,000 distinct CDR3 sequences, about an eighth of them seen just once; the ten biggest clones take up 14%. This chain connects TRBV12-3 or TRBV12-4 to TRBJ2-1; no definite D call. The TCR originated in a female patient between 2 and 15 years old who had a stem cell transplant for aplastic anemia, so the T cells may come from the graft donor. The sequences come from PBMCs, mostly from graft donor cells, collected 180 days after TCRalphabeta/CD19-depleted stem cell transplant. The CDR3 protein is CASSLVEDAYNEQFF. The CDR3 coding sequence is TGTGCCAGCAGTTTAGTCGAAGACGCCTACAATGAGCAGTTCTTC.